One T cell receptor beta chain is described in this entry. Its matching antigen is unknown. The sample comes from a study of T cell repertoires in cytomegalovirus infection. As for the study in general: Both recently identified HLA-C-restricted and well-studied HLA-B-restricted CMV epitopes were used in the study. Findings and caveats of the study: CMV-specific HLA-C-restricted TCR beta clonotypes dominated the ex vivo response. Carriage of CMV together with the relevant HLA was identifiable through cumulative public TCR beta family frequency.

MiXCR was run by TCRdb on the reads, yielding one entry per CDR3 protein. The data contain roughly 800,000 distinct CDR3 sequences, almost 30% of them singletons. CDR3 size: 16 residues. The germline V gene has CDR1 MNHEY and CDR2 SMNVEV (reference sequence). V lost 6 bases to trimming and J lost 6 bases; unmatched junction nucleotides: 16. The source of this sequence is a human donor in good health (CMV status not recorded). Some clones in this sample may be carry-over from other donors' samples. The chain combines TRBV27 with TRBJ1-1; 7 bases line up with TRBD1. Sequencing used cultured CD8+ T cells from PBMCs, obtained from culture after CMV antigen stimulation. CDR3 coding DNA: TGTGCCAGCAGCTTGCAGGGGGGCGTGGGGGACGCTGAAGCTTTCTTT. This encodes CASSLQGGVGDAEAFF.